Listed here is a single T cell receptor (beta chain). Assay: immunoSEQ multiplex PCR; the TCRdb copy retains only in-frame clones and omits some. The sample includes 30,000 to 40,000 clones, around 70% of them seen just once. These data originate in a study of cytotoxic CD8 clonotypes in ibrutinib-treated CLL. The V gene end was trimmed by 2 bases and the J gene end by 7 bases; junction bases not matched to a gene: 3. The CDR3 consists of 14 residues. The source is a human donor with chronic lymphocytic leukemia. This chain links TRBV23-1 with TRBJ1-2; 11 bases fit TRBD1. TRBV23-1 is known as an ORF, though its function is uncertain. The starting material was PBMCs, obtained at disease progression, from a patient treated with ibrutinib. CDR3 sequence reads: CASSQRDRGSGYTF. For the CDR3, the DNA is TGCGCCAGCAGTCAAAGGGACAGGGGGAGTGGCTACACCTTC.